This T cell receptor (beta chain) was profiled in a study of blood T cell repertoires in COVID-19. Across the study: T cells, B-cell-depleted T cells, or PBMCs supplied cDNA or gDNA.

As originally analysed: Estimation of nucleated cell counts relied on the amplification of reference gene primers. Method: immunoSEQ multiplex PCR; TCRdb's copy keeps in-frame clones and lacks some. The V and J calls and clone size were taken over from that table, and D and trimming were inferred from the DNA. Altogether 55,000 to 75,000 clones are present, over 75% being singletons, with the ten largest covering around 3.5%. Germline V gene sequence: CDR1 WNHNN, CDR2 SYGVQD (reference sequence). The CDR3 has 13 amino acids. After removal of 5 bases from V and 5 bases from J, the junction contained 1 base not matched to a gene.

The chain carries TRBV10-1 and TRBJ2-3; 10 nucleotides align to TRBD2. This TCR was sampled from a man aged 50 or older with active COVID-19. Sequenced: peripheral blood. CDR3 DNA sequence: TGCGCCAGCAGTTCTAGCGGGGGAGATACGCAGTATTTT. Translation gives CASSSSGGDTQYF.